These 20 T cell receptor beta chains came from one sample sequenced in a study of T-cell reconstitution after alpha-beta-depleted transplantation in children. Preparing the TCRbeta library involved the use of unique molecular identifiers. MiXCR, run by TCRdb on the PCR reads, gives a single entry per CDR3 protein. Of roughly 350,000 distinct CDR3 sequences listed, under 20% are singletons. The material sequenced was PBMCs, mostly from graft donor cells, taken 360 days after TCRalphabeta/CD19-depleted stem cell transplant. These receptor sequences come from a male patient under 10 years old who had a stem cell transplant for acute lymphoblastic leukemia, so the T cells may come from the graft donor.

V is TRBV18 and J is TRBJ2-1; D ambiguous. The CDR3 runs to 13 residues. V was shortened by 0 bases and J by 4 bases, with 4 bases between the two germline ends. CDR1 KGHSH and CDR2 LQKENI come from the germline V gene. The chain's CDR3 is CASSPPGYNEQFF. The CDR3 coding sequence is TGTGCCAGCTCACCACCGGGTTACAATGAGCAGTTCTTC.

This clonotype has more than one count but fewer than ten. V gene TRBV25-1 combines with J gene TRBJ2-5; TRBD2 matches at 12 bases. CDR3 length equals 17 residues. CDR1 and CDR2 (germline): MGHDK, SYGVNS. With V trimmed by 6 bases and J by 2 bases, 10 bases remained unmatched. CDR3 in amino acids: CASSPNRGLAGQETQYF. In DNA form, the CDR3 reads TGTGCCAGCAGCCCCAATAGAGGACTAGCGGGACAAGAGACCCAGTACTTC. Full variable domain (missing parts from reference TRBV25-1 and TRBJ2-5): EADIYQTPRYLVIGTGKKITLECSQTMGHDKMYWYQQDPGMELHLIHYSYGVNSTEKGDLSSESTVSRIRTEHFPLTLESARPSHTSQYLCASSPNRGLAGQETQYFGPGTRLLVL.

CDR3: CASSLPLAGAETQYF. CDR3 in DNA: TGTGCCAGCAGCTTGCCCCTAGCGGGAGCGGAGACCCAGTACTTC. The chain recombines TRBV11-1 with TRBJ2-5; 10 bases align to TRBD2. CDR3 length equals 15 residues. V was clipped by 3 bases and J by 5 bases; unmatched bases: 6. Germline V gene sequence: CDR1 SGHAT, CDR2 FQDESV (reference sequence). The full variable domain, with the rest looked up from reference TRBV11-1 and TRBJ2-5, is EAEVAQSPRYKITEKSQAVAFWCDPISGHATLYWYRQILGQGPELLVQFQDESVVDDSQLPKDRFSAERLKGVDSTLKIQPAELGDSAMYLCASSLPLAGAETQYFGPGTRLLVL.

This clonotype was picked up many times. The rearrangement uses TRBV4-3 and TRBJ2-4; the D gene is possibly TRBD1 (6 bases). Germline V gene data show CDR1 as LGHNA and CDR2 as YSLEER. The CDR3 has 14 amino acids. V dropped 4 bases and J dropped 8 bases, with 15 bases sitting between them. CDR3 nucleotides: TGCGCCAGCAGCCTACAGGGATTCGGGGACATTCAGTACTTC. It is translated as CASSLQGFGDIQYF.

This rearrangement joins TRBV20-1 to TRBJ2-7, with D hard to call. Looked up from germline, CDR1 is DFQATT and CDR2 is SNEGSKA (reference sequence). The CDR3 has 17 residues. The ends were cut back, 2 bases at V and 0 bases at J, with 20 bases in the middle. The CDR3 nucleotides read TGCAGTGCTAGATCACCCGATTCGTACCGCAGCTCCTACGAGCAGTACTTC. As protein: CSARSPDSYRSSYEQYF.

J is TRBJ2-7 and V is TRBV12-3 or TRBV12-4; D may be TRBD1 or TRBD2 (5 bases each). The CDR3 consists of 14 residues. Trimming left V 3 bases short and J 2 bases short, with 11 bases between. This CDR3 reads CASSFGADPYEQYF. The DNA of the CDR3 is TGTGCCAGCAGTTTCGGGGCGGATCCCTACGAGCAGTACTTC.

The chain joins TRBV28 to TRBJ2-1, with 10 bases lining up with TRBD2. This CDR3 has 15 residues. V trimming: 5 bases; J trimming: 7 bases; junction bases outside the gene matches: 8. Germline CDR1 MDHEN, CDR2 SYDVKM. CDR3 residues: CASSNLAGVKNEQFF. The CDR3 DNA follows: TGTGCCAGCAGTAACCTAGCGGGAGTTAAAAATGAGCAGTTCTTC.

This chain connects TRBV29-1 to TRBJ2-3, with D possibly TRBD2 on 6 matching bases. The CDR3 extends over 14 amino acids. Germline lookup yields CDR1 SQVTM and CDR2 ANQGSEA. Between the trimmed V and J ends, which lost 3 bases and 5 bases, there was a span of 15 bases. DNA of the CDR3: TGCAGCGTTGACGTAGCGCGGGGACGAGATACGCAGTATTTT. It translates to CSVDVARGRDTQYF.

This clonotype was detected a few times. This chain links TRBV7-3 with TRBJ2-1; a weak D match, TRBD1 (6 bases). Germline values: CDR1 SGHTA, CDR2 FQGTGA. The CDR3 sequence is 14 residues long. V lost 5 bases and J 10 bases, leaving 18 bases between the germline ends. In DNA, the CDR3 is TGTGCCAGCAGCCAGGGACAAACTCCTAGCGAGCAGTTCTTC. Protein product: CASSQGQTPSEQFF.

This clonotype has a handful of counts. The V call is TRBV28, the J call TRBJ1-6, with D perhaps TRBD1 (5 bases). This CDR3 contains 16 residues. Germline V gene data show CDR1 as MDHEN and CDR2 as SYDVKM. The germline V and J ends were trimmed by 8 bases and 0 bases, with 14 bases remaining between them. CDR3: CASGHLGSSYNSPLHF. The CDR3 coding sequence is TGTGCCAGCGGACACCTCGGGAGCTCCTATAATTCACCCCTCCACTTT.

This clonotype has ten or more counts. V and J are TRBV10-3 and TRBJ2-7; D remains unclear. Germline V gene lookup returns CDR1 ENHRY and CDR2 SYGVKD. Trimming left V 3 bases short and J 0 bases short, with 6 bases between. This CDR3 has 13 amino acids. CDR3 DNA: TGTGCCATCAGTGACCTGGGCTCCTACGAGCAGTACTTC. It codes for CAISDLGSYEQYF.

The gene calls are TRBV14 and TRBJ2-5; D tentatively reads TRBD1 or TRBD2 (5 bases each). This CDR3 spans 14 amino acids. V shed 1 base and J shed 5 bases, with 11 bases lying between them. From germline, CDR1 is SGHDN and CDR2 FVKESK. CDR3 bases: TGTGCCAGCAGCCAAGTGTCATGGGGGGAGACCCAGTACTTC. Translating gives CASSQVSWGETQYF.

This chain connects TRBV12-3 or TRBV12-4 to TRBJ2-1, with 10 bases that match TRBD2. V gave up 5 bases and J gave up 9 bases; unmatched junction bases: 16. CDR3 length: 17 amino acids. Written as DNA, the CDR3 is TGTGCCAGCAGTGCTTACCAACTAGCGGGATCGTACGGTGAGCAGTTCTTC. This sequence encodes CASSAYQLAGSYGEQFF.

This clonotype was counted only a few times. V and J are TRBV5-1 and TRBJ2-1; D tentatively fits TRBD1 or TRBD2 (5 bases each). Germline-derived CDR1 and CDR2 are SGHRS and YFSETQ. The CDR3 length is 17 residues. Trimming shortened V by 7 bases and J by 4 bases, and 24 bases separated the two germline ends. The CDR3 reads CASAEGPGQDLYNEQFF. The CDR3 DNA is TGCGCCAGCGCTGAGGGACCCGGACAAGACCTTTACAATGAGCAGTTCTTC. The variable domain in full, completed from reference TRBV5-1 and TRBJ2-1, reads KAGVTQTPRYLIKTRGQQVTLSCSPISGHRSVSWYQQTPGQGLQFLFEYFSETQRNKGNFPGRFSGRQFSNSRSEMNVSTLELGDSALYLCASAEGPGQDLYNEQFFGPGTRLTVL.

This clonotype was counted only a few times. The V and J genes are TRBV12-3 or TRBV12-4 and TRBJ2-7; D is ambiguous. This CDR3 is 13 amino acids long. Trimming left V 3 bases short and J 2 bases short, with 8 bases between. The CDR3 is CASSFAPAYEQYF. CDR3 bases: TGTGCCAGCAGTTTCGCCCCGGCCTACGAGCAGTACTTC.

This clonotype showed up just a few times. V is TRBV18 and J is TRBJ2-1; D possibly corresponds to TRBD2 (6 bases). V was trimmed by 2 bases and J by 0 bases, leaving 11 bases between them. The CDR3 has 16 amino acids. Germline CDR1 is KGHSH and CDR2 is LQKENI. CDR3 residues: CASSPSGPLSYNEQFF. CDR3 bases: TGTGCCAGCTCACCAAGCGGGCCCCTCTCCTACAATGAGCAGTTCTTC.

In DNA form, the CDR3 reads TGTGCCAGCAGTTATTCCCCCTTTTGGGCGGGAGTCCGGGAGCTGTTTTTT. Its translation is CASSYSPFWAGVRELFF. J is TRBJ2-2 and V is TRBV6-2 or TRBV6-3; 7 bases align to TRBD2. The CDR3 runs to 17 residues. V shed 3 bases and J 9 bases; nucleotides not matched to a gene: 16. CDR1 is MNHEY and CDR2 is SVGEGT in the germline V gene.

The rearrangement joins TRBV5-5 to TRBJ2-1; 9 bases match TRBD2. V shed 4 bases and J 9 bases; nucleotides not matched to a gene: 5. This CDR3 region has 13 residues. Looked up from germline, CDR1 is SGHKS and CDR2 is YYEKEE (reference sequence). This CDR3 is CASSQGLASEQFF. The CDR3 DNA follows: TGTGCCAGCAGCCAAGGACTAGCGAGTGAGCAGTTCTTC.

The chain has TRBV4-3 and TRBJ1-4; tentatively, D is TRBD1 (6 bases). This CDR3 has 15 amino acids. Germline assignment: CDR1 LGHNA and CDR2 YSLEER. Trimming pared 0 bases from V and 5 bases from J, leaving 10 bases between. DNA for the CDR3: TGCGCCAGCAGCCAAGAAGGGGGGACAAATGAAAAACTGTTTTTT. Translating it yields CASSQEGGTNEKLFF.

This clonotype came up a few times. V gene TRBV12-3 or TRBV12-4 combines with J gene TRBJ2-1; D perhaps matches TRBD1 (6 bases). V was pared by 6 bases and J by 11 bases, with 14 bases between. The CDR3 has 12 residues. The CDR3, as DNA: TGTGCCAGCAGCCCCGACAGGCTTCAGCAGTTCTTC. This encodes CASSPDRLQQFF.